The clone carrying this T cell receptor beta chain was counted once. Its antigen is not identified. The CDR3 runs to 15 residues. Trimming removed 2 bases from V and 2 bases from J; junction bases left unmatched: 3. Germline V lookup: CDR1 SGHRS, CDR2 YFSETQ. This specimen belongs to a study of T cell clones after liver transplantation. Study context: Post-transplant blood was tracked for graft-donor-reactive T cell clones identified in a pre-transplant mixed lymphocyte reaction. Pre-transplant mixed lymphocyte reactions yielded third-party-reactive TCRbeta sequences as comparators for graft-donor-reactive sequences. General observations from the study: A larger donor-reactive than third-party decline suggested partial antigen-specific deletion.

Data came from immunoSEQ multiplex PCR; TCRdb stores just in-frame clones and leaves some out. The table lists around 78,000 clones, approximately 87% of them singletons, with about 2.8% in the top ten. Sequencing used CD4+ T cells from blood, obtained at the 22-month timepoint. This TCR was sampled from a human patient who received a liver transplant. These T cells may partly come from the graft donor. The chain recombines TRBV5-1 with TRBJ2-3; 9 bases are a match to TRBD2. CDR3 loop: CASSFAGLATDTQYF. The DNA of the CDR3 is TGCGCCAGCAGCTTCGCGGGACTAGCCACAGATACGCAGTATTTT.